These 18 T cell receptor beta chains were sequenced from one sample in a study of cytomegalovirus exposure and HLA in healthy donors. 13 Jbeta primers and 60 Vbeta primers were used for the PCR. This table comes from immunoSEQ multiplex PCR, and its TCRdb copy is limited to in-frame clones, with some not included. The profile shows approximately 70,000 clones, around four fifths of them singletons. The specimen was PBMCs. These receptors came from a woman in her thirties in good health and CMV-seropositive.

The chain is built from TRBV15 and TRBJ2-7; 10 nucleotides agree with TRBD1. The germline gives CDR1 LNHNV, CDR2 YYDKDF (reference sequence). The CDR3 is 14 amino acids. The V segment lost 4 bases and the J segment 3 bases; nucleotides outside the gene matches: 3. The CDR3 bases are TGTGCCACCAGCACTCGGACAGGGGGCTACGAGCAGTACTTC. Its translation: CATSTRTGGYEQYF.

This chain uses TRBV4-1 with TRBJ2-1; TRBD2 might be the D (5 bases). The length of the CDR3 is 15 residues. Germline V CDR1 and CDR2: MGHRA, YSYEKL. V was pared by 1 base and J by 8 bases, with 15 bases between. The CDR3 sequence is CASSQGRMGGHEQFF. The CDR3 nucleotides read TGCGCCAGCAGCCAAGGGAGAATGGGCGGGCATGAGCAGTTCTTC.

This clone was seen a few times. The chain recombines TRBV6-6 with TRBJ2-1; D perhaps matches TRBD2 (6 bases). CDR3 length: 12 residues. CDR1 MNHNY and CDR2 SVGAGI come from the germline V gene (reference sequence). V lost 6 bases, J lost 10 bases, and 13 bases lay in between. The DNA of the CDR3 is TGTGCCAGCAGGGGGGGAAGTGGAGAGCAGTTCTTC. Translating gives CASRGGSGEQFF.

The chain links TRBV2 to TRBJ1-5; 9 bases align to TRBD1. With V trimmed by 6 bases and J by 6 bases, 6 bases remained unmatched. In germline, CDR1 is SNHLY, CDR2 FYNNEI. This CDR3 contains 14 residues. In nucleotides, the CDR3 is TGTGCCAGCAGGACCGGGACAGGGACTCAGCCCCAGCATTTT. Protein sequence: CASRTGTGTQPQHF.

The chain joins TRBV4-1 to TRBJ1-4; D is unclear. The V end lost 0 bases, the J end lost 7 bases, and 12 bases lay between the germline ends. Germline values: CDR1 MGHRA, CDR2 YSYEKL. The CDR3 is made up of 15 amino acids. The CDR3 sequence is CASSQEGGFGEKLFF. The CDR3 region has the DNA TGCGCCAGCAGCCAAGAAGGAGGGTTTGGTGAAAAACTGTTTTTT.

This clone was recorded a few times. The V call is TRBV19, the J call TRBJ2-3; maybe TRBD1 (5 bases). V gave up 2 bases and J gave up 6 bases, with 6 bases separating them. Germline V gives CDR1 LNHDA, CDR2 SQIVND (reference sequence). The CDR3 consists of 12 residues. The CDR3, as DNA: TGTGCCAGTAGTATACCAGGGGATACGCAGTATTTT. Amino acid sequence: CASSIPGDTQYF.

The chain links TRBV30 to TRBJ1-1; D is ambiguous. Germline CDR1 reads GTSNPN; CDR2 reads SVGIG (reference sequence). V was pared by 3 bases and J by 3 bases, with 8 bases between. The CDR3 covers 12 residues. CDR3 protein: CAWRAGYTEAFF. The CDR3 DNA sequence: TGTGCCTGGAGAGCGGGGTACACTGAAGCTTTCTTT.

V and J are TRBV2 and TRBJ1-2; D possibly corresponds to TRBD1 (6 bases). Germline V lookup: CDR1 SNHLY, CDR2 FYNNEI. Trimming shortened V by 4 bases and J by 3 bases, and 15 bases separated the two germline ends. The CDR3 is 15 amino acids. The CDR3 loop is CASSAVGGRDYGYTF. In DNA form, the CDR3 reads TGTGCCAGCAGTGCCGTTGGGGGCAGGGACTATGGCTACACCTTC.

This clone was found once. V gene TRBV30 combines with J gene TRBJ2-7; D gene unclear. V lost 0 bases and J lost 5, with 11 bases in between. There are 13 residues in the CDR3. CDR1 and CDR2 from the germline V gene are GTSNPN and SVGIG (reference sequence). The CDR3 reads CAWSVGIQDEQYF. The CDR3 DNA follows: TGTGCCTGGAGTGTGGGTATTCAGGACGAGCAGTACTTC.

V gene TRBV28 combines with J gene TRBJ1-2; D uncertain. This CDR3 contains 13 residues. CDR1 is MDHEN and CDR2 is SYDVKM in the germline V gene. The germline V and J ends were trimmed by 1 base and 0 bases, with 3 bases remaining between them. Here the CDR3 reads CASSLFTNYGYTF. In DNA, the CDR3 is TGTGCCAGCAGTTTATTCACTAACTATGGCTACACCTTC.

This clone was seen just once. CDR3 DNA sequence: TGCACCAGAAATCTTGGGGGAGGCGGGACAGATAAGGAAGCTTTCTTT. The encoded protein is CTRNLGGGGTDKEAFF. The chain couples TRBV1 to TRBJ1-1; TRBD1 reflects the table's D call only, with no check against the DNA. TRBV1 is recorded as a pseudogene. The CDR3 runs 16 residues.

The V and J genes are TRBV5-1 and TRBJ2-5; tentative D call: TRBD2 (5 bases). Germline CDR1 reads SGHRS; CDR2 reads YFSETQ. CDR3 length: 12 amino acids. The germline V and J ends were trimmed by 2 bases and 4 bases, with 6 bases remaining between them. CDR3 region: CASSFEGETQYF. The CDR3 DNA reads TGCGCCAGCAGCTTCGAGGGAGAGACCCAGTACTTC.

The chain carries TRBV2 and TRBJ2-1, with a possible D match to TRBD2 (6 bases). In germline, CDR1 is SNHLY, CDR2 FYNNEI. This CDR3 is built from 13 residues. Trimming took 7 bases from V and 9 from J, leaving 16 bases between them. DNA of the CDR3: TGTGCCAGCATGCGGAGGGGCCTCGGTGAGCAGTTCTTC. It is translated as CASMRRGLGEQFF.

The CDR3 loop is CSASGRGGTDTQYF. Here the CDR3 DNA reads TGCAGCGCTAGCGGGAGGGGCGGCACAGATACGCAGTATTTT. The chain links TRBV29-1 to TRBJ2-3; 12 bases are shared with TRBD2. Germline CDR1 SQVTM, CDR2 ANQGSEA. V shed 7 bases and J 1 base; nucleotides not matched to a gene: 3. The CDR3 totals 14 residues.

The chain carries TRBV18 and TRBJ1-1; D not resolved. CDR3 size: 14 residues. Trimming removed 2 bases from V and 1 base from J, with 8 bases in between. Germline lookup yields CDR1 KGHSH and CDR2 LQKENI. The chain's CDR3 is CASSPTAANTEAFF. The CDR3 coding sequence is TGTGCCAGCTCACCAACAGCCGCGAACACTGAAGCTTTCTTT.

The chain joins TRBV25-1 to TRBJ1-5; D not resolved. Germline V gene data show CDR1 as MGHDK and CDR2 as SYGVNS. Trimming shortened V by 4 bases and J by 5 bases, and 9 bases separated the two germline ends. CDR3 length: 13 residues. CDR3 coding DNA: TGTGCCAGCAGTGTATCGGGGTATCAGCCCCAGCATTTT. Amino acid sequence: CASSVSGYQPQHF.

The CDR3 here is CASSQPWADTGELFF. The CDR3 DNA reads TGCGCCAGCAGCCAACCCTGGGCAGACACCGGGGAGCTGTTTTTT. This sequence joins TRBV4-1 and TRBJ2-2; D uncertain. Per the germline V gene, CDR1 is MGHRA and CDR2 is YSYEKL. The length of the CDR3 is 15 residues. The V gene lost 2 bases and the J gene lost 3 bases, with 10 bases spanning the gap.

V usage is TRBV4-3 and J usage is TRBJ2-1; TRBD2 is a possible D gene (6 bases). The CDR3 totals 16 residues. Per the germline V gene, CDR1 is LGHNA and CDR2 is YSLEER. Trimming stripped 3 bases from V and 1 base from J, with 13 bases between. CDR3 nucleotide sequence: TGCGCCAGCAGCCAGCGGAGGGCGGGATCCTACAATGAGCAGTTCTTC. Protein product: CASSQRRAGSYNEQFF.